Listed below are T cell receptor beta chains from one sample, sequenced in a study of cytomegalovirus exposure and HLA in healthy donors. The assay was immunoSEQ multiplex PCR, and TCRdb's table has in-frame clones only and misses some. Here the sample table reports about 33,000 clones. Sequenced: PBMCs. Receptors originate from a woman in her 40s in good health and CMV-seropositive. The conserved cysteine and the conserved F or W are not part of the CDR3 here. A D gene is named only where the DNA matches it firmly.

j_gene	v_gene	len	d_gene	CDR3aa
TRBJ2-5	TRBV5-4	13	TRBD1	ASSRDRGKKKTQY
TRBJ1-4	TRBV7-9	12	TRBD1	ASSHRGPNEKLF
TRBJ2-5	TRBV9	13	TRBD2	ASSPRGEGQETQY
TRBJ1-2	TRBV6-5	12	.	ASSSEGGRTGYT
TRBJ2-1	TRBV29-1	14	TRBD2	SVTGLAGGRYNEQF
TRBJ2-7	TRBV7-8	13	TRBD1	ASSLAGTEYYEQY
TRBJ1-1	TRBV14	15	TRBD1	ASSQSDRVSSGTEAF
TRBJ1-2	TRBV5-1	13	.	ASTLDRPPLDGYT
TRBJ2-7	TRBV4-3	13	TRBD2	ASSQGLAGIYEQY
TRBJ1-3	TRBV9	14	.	ASSVSTAFSGNTIY
TRBJ2-5	TRBV4-2	12	TRBD2	ASRSAGGLETQY
TRBJ2-7	TRBV4-2	13	TRBD1	ASSHLGQGAYEQY
TRBJ2-7	TRBV4-1	14	TRBD2	ASSQEWSGGSYEQY
TRBJ2-2	TRBV30	15	TRBD2	AWSLGLAGGRTGELF
TRBJ1-2	TRBV27	13	TRBD1	ASSSPGTGNYGYT
TRBJ2-1	TRBV5-1	18	TRBD2	ASSTGLAGGNRFTYNEQF
TRBJ2-1	TRBV9	10	TRBD2	ASSTREGTQF
TRBJ1-2	TRBV30	10	TRBD1	AWRDRGYGYT
TRBJ1-3	TRBV5-4	14	.	ASSLEPRDSGNTIY
TRBJ1-2	TRBV28	13	.	ASSLRGRKNYGYT
TRBJ2-1	TRBV4-1	14	TRBD1	ASSQDGQGEGNEQF
TRBJ1-2	TRBV28	12	.	ASTGQTLNYGYT
TRBJ2-5	TRBV5-6	15	.	ASSPQGRGAGWETQY
.	TRBV10-3	12	.	AISDQDGDYEQY
TRBJ2-5	TRBV25-1	15	TRBD2	ASSQYRGLAATETQY
TRBJ1-3	TRBV18	13	.	ASSRREPKSDTIY
TRBJ1-2	TRBV18	13	.	ASSPSSSGNYGYT
TRBJ2-7	TRBV9	10	.	ASSGRDYEQY
TRBJ1-2	TRBV7-9	11	.	ASSLQGDYGYT
TRBJ2-7	TRBV4-2	14	TRBD2	ASSPTFGGSTYEQY
TRBJ2-3	TRBV15	13	TRBD2	ATSSGGGRRDTQY
TRBJ2-5	TRBV25-1	12	TRBD1	ASSGTGGGQTQY
TRBJ2-7	TRBV7-9	12	.	ASSGASSSYEQY
TRBJ1-5	TRBV5-8	13	TRBD1	ASSRGQGRGQPQH